What follows are 4 T cell receptor beta chains derived from one specimen sequenced in a study of cytomegalovirus exposure and HLA in healthy donors. Here immunoSEQ multiplex PCR was the method, and the copy in TCRdb shows in-frame clones only, minus some. The repertoire includes hundreds of thousands of clones, roughly 87% of them detected once, and around 12% sits in the top ten. Sample: PBMCs. Source of these receptors: a man between 18 and 29 years old in good health and CMV-seropositive.

Here the CDR3 reads CASSRTGRSYNEQFF. The CDR3 bases are TGTGCCAGCAGTAGGACTGGCCGCTCCTACAATGAGCAGTTCTTC. V usage is TRBV27 and J usage is TRBJ2-1; D is perhaps TRBD2 (5 bases). This CDR3 has 15 residues. CDR1 and CDR2 (germline): MNHEY, SMNVEV (reference sequence). Trimming left V 5 bases short and J 0 bases short, with 11 bases between.

The V call is TRBV2, the J call TRBJ2-7; 13 positions match TRBD2. This CDR3 is built from 13 residues. Germline V CDR1 and CDR2: SNHLY, FYNNEI. V was pared by 6 bases and J by 6 bases, with 2 bases of the junction left unmatched. CDR3: CASSRTSGSEQYF. The CDR3 DNA reads TGTGCCAGCAGCCGGACTAGCGGGAGCGAGCAGTACTTC.

The V call is TRBV28, the J call TRBJ1-2; D gene uncertain. Trimming shortened V by 6 bases and J by 4 bases, and 15 bases separated the two germline ends. Germline V gene data show CDR1 as MDHEN and CDR2 as SYDVKM. CDR3 length equals 14 residues. DNA of the CDR3: TGTGCCAGCAGCCCCATTAGGACTCTCTATGGCTACACCTTC. This encodes CASSPIRTLYGYTF.

This rearrangement joins TRBV6-5 to TRBJ1-5; TRBD1 is a possible D gene (5 bases). The CDR3 is made up of 15 amino acids. Germline V CDR1 and CDR2: MNHEY, SVGAGI. Trimming pared 5 bases from V and 1 base from J, leaving 12 bases between. CDR3 bases: TGTGCCAGCAGTCTGACAGTCTGGAGCAATCAGCCCCAGCATTTT. Translated: CASSLTVWSNQPQHF.